This T cell receptor beta chain was identified during a study of blood T cells in healthy people across ages. As concerns this clonotype: Its matching antigen is unknown. At one end, the junction sequence differs from germline, possibly due to a read error.

The donors, aged roughly 6 to 95, were healthy Caucasians from Russia. Total RNA, at least 5.5 micrograms per sample, was extracted from PBMCs. The use of a sample-barcoded 5' primer and a J-beta primer mix characterized a second PCR of roughly 6 to 11 cycles. TCRdb reprocessed the 5' RACE reads via MiXCR and lists one record per CDR3 protein. Among about 1.6 million distinct CDR3 sequences listed, roughly a third were seen once. Overall study findings and caveats: Considered underestimates were the diversity estimates obtained from one million T cells. Both naive CD4+ cell counts and diversity were greater in long-lived donors than in aged donors.

The sequenced sample consisted of blood. The origin of this receptor is a woman under 40 in good health.

The CDR3 DNA reads TGTACCAGCGGAACCCGGGACAGCAATGAGCAGTTCTTC. Translation gives CTSGTRDSNEQFF. The V and J genes are TRBV6-1 and TRBJ2-1; TRBD1 aligns across 7 bases. There are 13 residues in the CDR3. Germline V gives CDR1 MNHNS, CDR2 SASEGT.